This T cell receptor (beta chain) was observed in a study of blood T cell repertoires in COVID-19. As for the study in general: COVID-19 samples collected from the United States, Italy and Spain covered acute and convalescent phases. T cells, B-cell-depleted T cells, or PBMCs supplied cDNA or gDNA.

Germline V gives CDR1 MNHEY, CDR2 SVGAGI. Deletions cut 7 bases from V and 4 bases from J, with 17 bases between. The CDR3 sequence is 14 residues long. In the original processing: How many nucleated cells were present was estimated from reference gene primer amplification. Using immunoSEQ multiplex PCR, the repertoire was profiled, and TCRdb retains in-frame clones only, with some absent. The V and J calls and the clone size are those of that table, but D and trimming were determined from the DNA. The data show about 72,000 clones, 82% seen once. The chain uses TRBV6-5 and TRBJ2-7; D perhaps matches TRBD2 (5 bases). Sequencing was performed on peripheral blood. The receptor comes from a human donor in a cohort sampled during active COVID-19. The CDR3 sequence is CASTSGKGPYEQYF. CDR3 coding DNA: TGTGCCAGCACCTCCGGGAAAGGGCCTTACGAGCAGTACTTC.